The present T cell receptor beta chain was sequenced within a study of radiation and T cells in renal cell carcinoma. Time point defined: blood 4 weeks post-SBRT, at nephrectomy. The treatment: 15 Gy SBRT to primary tumor, nephrectomy 4 weeks later. Nephrectomy followed 15 Gy stereotactic body radiation by 4 weeks. Radiation-treated patients gave blood at baseline, week 2 and week 4. This renal cell carcinoma was of the clear cell type. For this clone: Antigen specificity is unknown.

Trimming removed 0 bases at V and 3 bases at J, with 9 bases between. The germline gives CDR1 LNHNV, CDR2 YYDKDF (reference sequence). This CDR3 contains 15 residues. Findings and limits, study-wide: Pretreatment tumor biopsies were lacking, so baseline clonotypes are unknown.

Produced via immunoSEQ multiplex PCR; TCRdb's table is partial and in-frame only. The data contain under 100,000 clones, 70% to 90% of them singletons. This clonotype originated in a man aged 45-60 years with renal cell carcinoma. This sequence joins TRBV15 and TRBJ1-5, with no clear D. The starting material was blood, obtained from a patient whose treatment included radiotherapy and nephrectomy. CDR3 sequence reads: CATSRDRTANQPQHF. The CDR3 region has the DNA TGTGCCACCAGCAGAGATCGAACGGCCAATCAGCCCCAGCATTTT. The full variable domain, in which reference TRBV15 and TRBJ1-5 provide the parts outside the CDR3, is DAMVIQNPRYQVTQFGKPVTLSCSQTLNHNVMYWYQQKSSQAPKLLFHYYDKDFNNEADTPDNFQSRRPNTSFCFLDIRSPGLGDTAMYLCATSRDRTANQPQHFGDGTRLSIL.